This T cell receptor beta chain was sequenced for a study of blood T cell repertoires in COVID-19. As for the study in general: Samples of COVID-19 (acute and convalescent) were obtained from the United States, Italy and Spain. Sample material is recorded as cDNA or gDNA derived from T cells, B-cell-depleted T cells, or PBMCs.

Per the original methods: Reference gene primer amplification yielded estimated nucleated cell counts. Sequenced by immunoSEQ multiplex PCR; TCRdb stores in-frame clones only, minus some. That table furnishes V, J and clone size, whereas the DNA furnished D and trimming. The repertoire consists of about 60,000 clones, with more than 65% occurring once and the leading ten covering approximately 24%. The junction had 8 bases not matched to a gene; V was cut back by 1 base and J by 3 bases. The CDR3 covers 16 residues. Germline V CDR1 and CDR2: LNHNV, YYDKDF (reference sequence). The specimen was peripheral blood. The rearrangement uses TRBV15 and TRBJ2-7, with 8 bases fitting TRBD2. The sequence came from a human donor in a cohort sampled during active COVID-19. Written as DNA, the CDR3 is TGTGCCACCAGCAGAGCCAGCGGGGGCCCCGACTACGAGCAGTACTTC. This sequence encodes CATSRASGGPDYEQYF.